A single sample is the source of the 24 T cell receptor beta chains below, sequenced in a study of shared T cell receptors in the human thymus. TCRdb's copy holds only in-frame clones and misses some; the assay was immunoSEQ multiplex PCR. The sample shows hundreds of thousands of clones, approximately 78% of them seen only once. This same sample was also taken into another study, of human thymus T cells.

What was sequenced was thymocytes. These receptors were collected from a boy under two years old with a congenital heart defect.

V is TRBV19 and J is TRBJ2-5; 10 nucleotides align to TRBD1. The J call is uncertain, as TRBJ2-7 better fits the DNA end. Germline V gene lookup returns CDR1 LNHDA and CDR2 SQIVND (reference sequence). CDR3 length: 11 residues. The CDR3 loop is CATRDRGEQYF. CDR3 coding DNA: TGTGCCACCCGGGACAGGGGCGAGCAGTACTTC.

The CDR3 coding sequence is TGTGCCAGCAGCAGGGGACTAGCGGCCTCGGGAGATACGCAGTATTTT. Its protein is CASSRGLAASGDTQYF. The chain is built from TRBV7-9 and TRBJ2-3; 11 bases are a match to TRBD2. This CDR3 has 16 amino acids. The trim removed 5 bases at V and 5 bases at J, leaving 9 bases unmatched. Germline values: CDR1 SEHNR, CDR2 FQNEAQ (reference sequence). Variable domain in full (rest from reference TRBV7-9 and TRBJ2-3): DTGVSQNPRHKITKRGQNVTFRCDPISEHNRLYWYRQTLGQGPEFLTYFQNEAQLEKSRLLSDRFSAERPKGSFSTLEIQRTEQGDSAMYLCASSRGLAASGDTQYFGPGTRLTVL.

The chain is built from TRBV9 and TRBJ2-2; 9 bases line up with TRBD2. Germline assignment: CDR1 SGDLS and CDR2 YYNGEE. This CDR3 contains 18 residues. The V segment lost 3 bases and the J segment 0 bases; nucleotides outside the gene matches: 9. The CDR3 here is CASSASPVAGANTGELFF. Here the CDR3 DNA reads TGTGCCAGCAGCGCCTCCCCTGTAGCGGGGGCGAACACCGGGGAGCTGTTTTTT.

The chain combines TRBV4-2 with TRBJ2-2; D uncertain. This CDR3 is built from 16 residues. With 0 bases removed from V and 0 bases from J, the gap between germline ends came to 8 bases. Germline V lookup: CDR1 LGHNA, CDR2 YNFKEQ. The CDR3: CASSQDTLPNTGELFF. CDR3 sequence (DNA): TGTGCCAGCAGCCAAGACACCCTACCGAACACCGGGGAGCTGTTTTTT.

V usage is TRBV29-1 and J usage is TRBJ2-5; 9 nucleotides line up with TRBD2. Germline V lookup: CDR1 SQVTM, CDR2 ANQGSEA. This CDR3 region has 14 residues. Germline trimming cut 0 bases from V and 7 bases from J; bases unmatched to any gene: 6. The CDR3 DNA sequence: TGCAGCGTTGAAGAGTGGCGGGAGGGTGGGACCCAGTACTTC. Amino acid sequence: CSVEEWREGGTQYF.

J is TRBJ1-2 and V is TRBV21-1; whether TRBD1, the table's D call, matches the DNA was not checked. TRBV21-1 is annotated as a pseudogene. The CDR3 runs 15 residues. CDR3 in DNA: TGTGCCAGCAGCAAAGGAAACGAGACATTGGGTGGCTACACCTTC. Amino acid sequence: CASSKGNETLGGYTF.

The chain joins TRBV14 to TRBJ2-7, with D perhaps matching TRBD2 (5 bases). CDR3 size: 14 residues. CDR1 SGHDN and CDR2 FVKESK come from the germline V gene. V lost 2 bases, J lost 0 bases, and 8 bases lay in between. DNA for the CDR3: TGTGCCAGCAGCCAATGGGAGACCTCCTACGAGCAGTACTTC. It codes for CASSQWETSYEQYF.

The J gene is TRBJ2-1, the V gene TRBV4-3; no reliable D call. The CDR3 totals 16 residues. CDR1 and CDR2 (germline): LGHNA, YSLEER. V was cut by 3 bases and J by 5 bases, with 17 bases left in between. The CDR3 nucleotides read TGCGCCAGCAGCCAGTCTTTTCGGAGTTCGAACAATGAGCAGTTCTTC. It specifies CASSQSFRSSNNEQFF.

V and J are TRBV2 and TRBJ2-1; 7 positions agree with TRBD1. The CDR3 spans 14 residues. V gave up 7 bases and J gave up 2 bases; unmatched junction bases: 5. Germline V CDR1 and CDR2: SNHLY, FYNNEI. This CDR3 is CASKDRDPYNEQFF. The CDR3 coding sequence is TGTGCCAGCAAAGACAGGGACCCCTACAATGAGCAGTTCTTC.

This clone has just a few counts. The chain recombines TRBV30 with TRBJ1-3, with D unresolved. The length of the CDR3 is 15 residues. Germline lookup yields CDR1 GTSNPN and CDR2 SVGIG (reference sequence). The V end was cut by 3 bases, the J end by 3 bases, with 15 bases between. The CDR3 region has the DNA TGTGCCTGGAGCGGAGTGGAGGGAAGTGGAAACACCATATATTTT. It codes for CAWSGVEGSGNTIYF.

This chain joins TRBV28 and TRBJ1-2; perhaps TRBD1 as D (5 bases). CDR3 size: 16 residues. Germline CDR1 reads MDHEN; CDR2 reads SYDVKM. V was shortened by 2 bases and J by 0 bases, with 13 bases between the two germline ends. The CDR3 nucleotides read TGTGCCAGCAGTTTACTCTTGGGGGGACCTAACTATGGCTACACCTTC. Its translation is CASSLLLGGPNYGYTF.

The chain has TRBV27 and TRBJ1-4, with 10 bases matching TRBD1. The CDR3 consists of 14 residues. Germline V gives CDR1 MNHEY, CDR2 SMNVEV (reference sequence). Germline trimming cut 6 bases from V and 5 bases from J; bases unmatched to any gene: 3. The CDR3 DNA reads TGTGCCAGCAGCCGGGACAGGGGAAATGAAAAACTGTTTTTT. Translated: CASSRDRGNEKLFF.

The chain has TRBV29-1 and TRBJ2-1; the match to TRBD1 covers 10 bases. Germline V CDR1 and CDR2: SQVTM, ANQGSEA. The CDR3 loop spans 13 amino acids. The junction had 6 bases not matched to a gene; V was cut back by 8 bases and J by 5 bases. The CDR3 reads CSLTDRGNNEQFF. CDR3 in DNA: TGCAGCCTTACGGACAGGGGGAACAATGAGCAGTTCTTC.

V is TRBV18 and J is TRBJ1-2; D is unresolved. Germline-derived CDR1 and CDR2 are KGHSH and LQKENI. The length of the CDR3 is 15 residues. Trimming shortened V by 0 bases and J by 5 bases, and 13 bases separated the two germline ends. The CDR3 coding sequence is TGTGCCAGCTCACCACCGCTGGGGAGGCAATATGGCTACACCTTC. This translates into CASSPPLGRQYGYTF.

Only a few counts were recorded for this clone. The chain couples TRBV20-1 to TRBJ1-3; D call uncertain. Germline V CDR1 and CDR2: DFQATT, SNEGSKA (reference sequence). This CDR3 spans 11 amino acids. The CDR3 DNA reads as TGCAGCGCAGGCTCTGGAAACACCATATATTTT. Translated: CSAGSGNTIYF.

This chain links TRBV6-5 with TRBJ1-2; a possible D gene is TRBD1 (6 bases). Germline-derived CDR1 and CDR2 are MNHEY and SVGAGI. The V end was cut by 4 bases, the J end by 2 bases, with 8 bases between. The CDR3 runs to 13 residues. CDR3 in amino acids: CASSSDRNYGYTF. In DNA form, the CDR3 reads TGTGCCAGCAGTTCGGACAGAAACTATGGCTACACCTTC.

The chain recombines TRBV7-8 with TRBJ2-1, with TRBD2 matching 7 bases. Germline V gene lookup returns CDR1 SGHVS and CDR2 FQNEAQ. With V trimmed by 5 bases and J by 3 bases, 13 bases remained unmatched. The CDR3 sequence is 17 residues long. CDR3 in amino acids: CASSPRASGTGYNEQFF. In DNA form, the CDR3 reads TGTGCCAGCAGCCCCAGGGCCAGCGGGACGGGCTACAATGAGCAGTTCTTC.

The V call is TRBV5-8, the J call TRBJ1-2; D remains ambiguous. Trimming shortened V by 0 bases and J by 1 base, and 13 bases separated the two germline ends. In germline, CDR1 is SGHTS, CDR2 YDEGEE. The CDR3 has 16 amino acids. The CDR3 protein is CASSLAGLMDNYGYTF. The CDR3 coding sequence is TGTGCCAGCAGCTTGGCGGGTTTAATGGATAACTATGGCTACACCTTC. The variable domain in full, completed from reference TRBV5-8 and TRBJ1-2, reads EAGVTQSPTHLIKTRGQQATLRCSPISGHTSVYWYQQALGLGLQFLLWYDEGEERNRGNFPPRFSGRQFPNYSSELNVNALELEDSALYLCASSLAGLMDNYGYTFGSGTRLTVV.

This sequence joins TRBV4-1 and TRBJ1-2; TRBD1 matches 8 bases. The trim removed 0 bases at V and 4 bases at J, leaving 7 bases unmatched. Germline CDR1 reads MGHRA; CDR2 reads YSYEKL. The CDR3 is made up of 16 amino acids. The CDR3 here is CASSQDRQGASYGYTF. CDR3 coding DNA: TGCGCCAGCAGCCAAGATCGGCAGGGGGCGAGCTATGGCTACACCTTC.

The rearrangement uses TRBV15 and TRBJ2-3; TRBD1 agrees at 9 bases. The CDR3 is 15 residues long. After removal of 7 bases from V and 6 bases from J, the junction contained 11 bases not matched to a gene. CDR1 is LNHNV and CDR2 is YYDKDF in the germline V gene (reference sequence). CDR3 in amino acids: CATIPDRGTLDTQYF. The CDR3 DNA follows: TGTGCCACCATACCGGACAGGGGAACATTGGATACGCAGTATTTT.

This sequence joins TRBV7-9 and TRBJ2-1; no clear D gene. Per germline, CDR1 SEHNR and CDR2 FQNEAQ (reference sequence). V was clipped by 5 bases and J by 10 bases, with 9 bases between them. The CDR3 covers 11 residues. Here the CDR3 reads CASSRMGEQFF. The CDR3 DNA follows: TGTGCCAGCAGCCGTATGGGCGAGCAGTTCTTC.

The V call is TRBV4-2, the J call TRBJ2-3; 9 nucleotides align to TRBD2. Germline V gene sequence: CDR1 LGHNA, CDR2 YNFKEQ. This CDR3 region has 19 residues. V lost 0 bases, J lost 2 bases, and 12 bases stayed unmatched. CDR3 residues: CASSQDRTSARPITDTQYF. The CDR3 region has the DNA TGTGCCAGCAGCCAAGACCGGACTAGCGCCCGACCGATCACAGATACGCAGTATTTT.

The gene calls are TRBV19 and TRBJ2-5, with D possibly matching TRBD2 (5 bases). Looked up from germline, CDR1 is LNHDA and CDR2 is SQIVND (reference sequence). V lost 5 bases to trimming and J lost 5 bases, with 18 bases between them. This CDR3 region has 15 residues. CDR3 in DNA: TGTGCCAGTAGTCTACTCGGTCTAGCCCTGGAGACCCAGTACTTC. This translates into CASSLLGLALETQYF.

This chain links TRBV7-2 with TRBJ2-5, with D uncertain. The CDR3 is 13 residues long. Germline assignment: CDR1 SGHTA and CDR2 FQGNSA. The V gene lost 5 bases and the J gene lost 3 bases, with 10 bases spanning the gap. The CDR3 loop is CASSDDSEETQYF. CDR3 DNA: TGTGCCAGCAGCGATGACTCGGAAGAGACCCAGTACTTC. Using reference TRBV7-2 and TRBJ2-5 for the parts outside the CDR3, the full variable domain is GAGVSQSPSNKVTEKGKDVELRCDPISGHTALYWYRQSLGQGLEFLIYFQGNSAPDKSGLPSDRFSAERTGGSVSTLTIQRTQQEDSAVYLCASSDDSEETQYFGPGTRLLVL.